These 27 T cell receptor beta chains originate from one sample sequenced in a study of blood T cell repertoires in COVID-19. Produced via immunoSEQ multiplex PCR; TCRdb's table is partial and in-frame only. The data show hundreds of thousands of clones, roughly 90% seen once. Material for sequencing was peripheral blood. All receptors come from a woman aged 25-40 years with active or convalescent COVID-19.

The CDR3 DNA reads as TGTGCCAGCAGCTATTCTAGCACAGATACGCAGTATTTT. It translates to CASSYSSTDTQYF. The chain employs TRBV7-9 and TRBJ2-3; D gene ambiguous. The CDR3 loop spans 13 amino acids. CDR1 and CDR2 (germline): SEHNR, FQNEAQ (reference sequence). Trimming stripped 4 bases from V and 0 bases from J, with 5 bases between.

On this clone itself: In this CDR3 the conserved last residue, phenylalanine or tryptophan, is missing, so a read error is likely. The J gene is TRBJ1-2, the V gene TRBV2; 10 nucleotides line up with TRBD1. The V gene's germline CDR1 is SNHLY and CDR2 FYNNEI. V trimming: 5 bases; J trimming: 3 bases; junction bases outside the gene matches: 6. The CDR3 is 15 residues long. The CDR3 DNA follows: TGTGCCAGCAGTCCTGGGACAGGGGACTACTATGGCTACACCCTC. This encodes CASSPGTGDYYGYTL.

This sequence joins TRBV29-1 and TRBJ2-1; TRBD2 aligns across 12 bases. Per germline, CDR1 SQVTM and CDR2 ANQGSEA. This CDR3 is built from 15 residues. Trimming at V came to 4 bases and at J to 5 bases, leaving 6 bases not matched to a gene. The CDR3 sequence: CSVVLAGGQNNEQFF. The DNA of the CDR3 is TGCAGCGTTGTCCTAGCGGGGGGGCAAAACAATGAGCAGTTCTTC.

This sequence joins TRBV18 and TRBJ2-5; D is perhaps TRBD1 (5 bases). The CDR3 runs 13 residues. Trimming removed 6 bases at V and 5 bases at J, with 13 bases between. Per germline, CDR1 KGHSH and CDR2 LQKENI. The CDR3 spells CASSLRQGETQYF. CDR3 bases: TGTGCCAGCTCTCTACGCCAGGGCGAGACCCAGTACTTC.

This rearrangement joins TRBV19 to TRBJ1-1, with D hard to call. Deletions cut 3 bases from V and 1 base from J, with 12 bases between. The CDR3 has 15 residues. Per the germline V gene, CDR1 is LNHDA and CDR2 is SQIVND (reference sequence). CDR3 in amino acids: CASSILSGRNTEAFF. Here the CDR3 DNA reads TGTGCCAGTAGTATCCTTAGTGGGAGGAACACTGAAGCTTTCTTT.

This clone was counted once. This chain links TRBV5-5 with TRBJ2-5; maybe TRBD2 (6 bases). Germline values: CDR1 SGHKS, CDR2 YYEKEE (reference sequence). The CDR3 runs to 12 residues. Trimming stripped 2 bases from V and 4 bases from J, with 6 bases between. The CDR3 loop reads CASSFSGETQYF. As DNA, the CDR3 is TGTGCCAGCAGCTTTAGCGGAGAGACCCAGTACTTC.

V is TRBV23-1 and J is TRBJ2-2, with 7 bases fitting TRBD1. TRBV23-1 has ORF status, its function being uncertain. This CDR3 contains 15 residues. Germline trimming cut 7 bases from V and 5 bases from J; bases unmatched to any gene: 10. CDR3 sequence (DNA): TGCGCCAGCACCATTAACAGGGGATGGACCGGGGAGCTGTTTTTT. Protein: CASTINRGWTGELFF.

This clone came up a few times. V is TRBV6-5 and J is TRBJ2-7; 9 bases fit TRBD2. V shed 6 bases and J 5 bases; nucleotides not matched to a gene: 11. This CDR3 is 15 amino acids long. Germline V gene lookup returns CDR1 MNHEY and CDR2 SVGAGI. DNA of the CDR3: TGTGCCAGCAGACCCCCGGGACTAGCTTTTCACGAGCAGTACTTC. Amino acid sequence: CASRPPGLAFHEQYF.

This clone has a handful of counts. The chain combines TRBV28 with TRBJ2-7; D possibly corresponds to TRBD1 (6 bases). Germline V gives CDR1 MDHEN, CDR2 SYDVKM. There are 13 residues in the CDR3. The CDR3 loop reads CAYAPAGAGEQYF. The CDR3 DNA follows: TGTGCTTACGCCCCGGCAGGGGCTGGGGAGCAGTACTTC.

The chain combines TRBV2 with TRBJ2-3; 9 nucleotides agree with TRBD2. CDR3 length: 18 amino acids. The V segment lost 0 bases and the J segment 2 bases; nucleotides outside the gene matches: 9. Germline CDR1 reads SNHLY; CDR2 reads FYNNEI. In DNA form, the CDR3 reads TGTGCCAGCAGTGAAGCGCCGTTTGCGGGGGGGCCCACAGATACGCAGTATTTT. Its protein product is CASSEAPFAGGPTDTQYF.

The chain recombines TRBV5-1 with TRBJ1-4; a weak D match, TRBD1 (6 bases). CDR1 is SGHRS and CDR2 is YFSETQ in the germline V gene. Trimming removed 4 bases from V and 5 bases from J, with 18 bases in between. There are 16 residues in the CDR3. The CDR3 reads CASSPGHLEFNEKLFF. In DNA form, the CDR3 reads TGCGCCAGCAGCCCGGGACACCTGGAATTCAATGAAAAACTGTTTTTT.

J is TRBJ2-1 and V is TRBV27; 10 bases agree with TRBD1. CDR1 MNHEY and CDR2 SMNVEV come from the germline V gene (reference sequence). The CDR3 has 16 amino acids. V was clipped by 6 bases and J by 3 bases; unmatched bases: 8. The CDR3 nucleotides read TGTGCCAGCAGACGTGGCCGGGACAGGGGCTACAATGAGCAGTTCTTC. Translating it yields CASRRGRDRGYNEQFF.

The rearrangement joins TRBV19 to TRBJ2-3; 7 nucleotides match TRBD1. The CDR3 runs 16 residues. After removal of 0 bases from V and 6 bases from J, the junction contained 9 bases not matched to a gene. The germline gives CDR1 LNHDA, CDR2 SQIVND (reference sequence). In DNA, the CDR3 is TGTGCCAGTAGTATAGAGCACAGGGGAATTTCGGATACGCAGTATTTT. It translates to CASSIEHRGISDTQYF. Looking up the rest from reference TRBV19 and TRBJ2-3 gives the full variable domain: DGGITQSPKYLFRKEGQNVTLSCEQNLNHDAMYWYRQDPGQGLRLIYYSQIVNDFQKGDIAEGYSVSREKKESFPLTVTSAQKNPTAFYLCASSIEHRGISDTQYFGPGTRLTVL.

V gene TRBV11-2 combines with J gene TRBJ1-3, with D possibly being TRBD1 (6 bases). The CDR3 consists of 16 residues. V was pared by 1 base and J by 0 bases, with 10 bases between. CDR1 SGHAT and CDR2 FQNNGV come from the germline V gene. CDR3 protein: CASSLARTDSGNTIYF. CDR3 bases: TGTGCCAGCAGCTTAGCCCGGACAGACTCTGGAAACACCATATATTTT.

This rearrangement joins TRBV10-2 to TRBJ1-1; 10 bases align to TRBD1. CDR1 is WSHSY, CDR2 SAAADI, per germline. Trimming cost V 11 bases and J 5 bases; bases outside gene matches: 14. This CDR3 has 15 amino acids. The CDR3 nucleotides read TGCGCCGGGTCTGGGACAGGGGCCTCGGGGACTGAAGCTTTCTTT. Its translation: CAGSGTGASGTEAFF.

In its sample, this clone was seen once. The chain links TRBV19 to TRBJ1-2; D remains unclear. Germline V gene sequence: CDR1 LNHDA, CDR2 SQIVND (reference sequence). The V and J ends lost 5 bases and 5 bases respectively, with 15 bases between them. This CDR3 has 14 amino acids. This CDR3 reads CASSRSAREYGYTF. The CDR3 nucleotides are TGTGCCAGTAGTCGGTCCGCCCGAGAATATGGCTACACCTTC.

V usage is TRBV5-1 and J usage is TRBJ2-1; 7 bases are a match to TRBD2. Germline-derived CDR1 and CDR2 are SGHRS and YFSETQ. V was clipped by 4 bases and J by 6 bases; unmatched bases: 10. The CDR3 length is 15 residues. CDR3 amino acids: CASSPIAGSPNEQFF. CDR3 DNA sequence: TGCGCCAGCAGCCCTATAGCGGGCTCCCCCAATGAGCAGTTCTTC.

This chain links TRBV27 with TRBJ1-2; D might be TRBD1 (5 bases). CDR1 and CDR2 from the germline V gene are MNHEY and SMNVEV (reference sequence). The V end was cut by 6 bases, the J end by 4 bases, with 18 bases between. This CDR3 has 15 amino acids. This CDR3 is CASSSLPGRGYGYTF. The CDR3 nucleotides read TGTGCCAGCAGCTCCCTTCCAGGGCGCGGCTATGGCTACACCTTC.

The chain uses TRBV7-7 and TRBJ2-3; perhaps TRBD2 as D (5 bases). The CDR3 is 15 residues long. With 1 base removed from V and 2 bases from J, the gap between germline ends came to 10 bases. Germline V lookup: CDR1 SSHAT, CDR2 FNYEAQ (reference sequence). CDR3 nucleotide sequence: TGTGCCAGCAGCTTAGGAAGCGGACCCACAGATACGCAGTATTTT. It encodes CASSLGSGPTDTQYF.

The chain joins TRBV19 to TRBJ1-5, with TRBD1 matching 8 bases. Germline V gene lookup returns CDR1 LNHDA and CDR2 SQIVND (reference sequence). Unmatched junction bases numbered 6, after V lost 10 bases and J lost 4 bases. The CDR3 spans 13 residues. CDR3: CATGQVGNQPQHF. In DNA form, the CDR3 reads TGTGCCACGGGACAGGTTGGGAATCAGCCCCAGCATTTT. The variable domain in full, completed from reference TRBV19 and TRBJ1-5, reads DGGITQSPKYLFRKEGQNVTLSCEQNLNHDAMYWYRQDPGQGLRLIYYSQIVNDFQKGDIAEGYSVSREKKESFPLTVTSAQKNPTAFYLCATGQVGNQPQHFGDGTRLSIL.

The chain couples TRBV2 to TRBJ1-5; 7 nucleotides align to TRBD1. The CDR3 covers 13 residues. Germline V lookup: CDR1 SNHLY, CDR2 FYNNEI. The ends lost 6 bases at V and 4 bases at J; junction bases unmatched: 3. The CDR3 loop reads CASRGTDNQPQHF. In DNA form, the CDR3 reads TGTGCCAGCAGGGGGACAGATAATCAGCCCCAGCATTTT. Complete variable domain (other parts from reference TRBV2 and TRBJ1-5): EPEVTQTPSHQVTQMGQEVILRCVPISNHLYFYWYRQILGQKVEFLVSFYNNEISEKSEIFDDQFSVERPDGSNFTLKIRSTKLEDSAMYFCASRGTDNQPQHFGDGTRLSIL.

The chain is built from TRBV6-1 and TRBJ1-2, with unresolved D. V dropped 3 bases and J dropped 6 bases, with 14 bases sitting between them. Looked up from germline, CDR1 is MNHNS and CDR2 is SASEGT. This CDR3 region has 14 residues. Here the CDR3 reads CASSEHTIPDGYTF. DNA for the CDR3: TGTGCCAGCAGTGAGCACACTATACCGGATGGCTACACCTTC.

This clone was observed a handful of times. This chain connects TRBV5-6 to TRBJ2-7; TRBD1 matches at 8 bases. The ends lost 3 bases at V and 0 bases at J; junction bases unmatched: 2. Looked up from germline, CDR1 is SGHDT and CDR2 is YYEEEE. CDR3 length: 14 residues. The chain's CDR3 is CASSSTGDSYEQYF. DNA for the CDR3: TGTGCCAGCAGCTCGACAGGGGACTCCTACGAGCAGTACTTC. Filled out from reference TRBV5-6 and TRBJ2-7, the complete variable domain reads DAGVTQSPTHLIKTRGQQVTLRCSPKSGHDTVSWYQQALGQGPQFIFQYYEEEERQRGNFPDRFSGHQFPNYSSELNVNALLLGDSALYLCASSSTGDSYEQYFGPGTRLTVT.

CDR3 residues: CASRVYRVNTEAFF. The CDR3 DNA sequence: TGTGCCAGCAGGGTATACAGGGTGAACACTGAAGCTTTCTTT. The rearrangement joins TRBV6-5 to TRBJ1-1; a weak D match, TRBD1 (6 bases). The CDR3 loop spans 14 amino acids. Germline values: CDR1 MNHEY, CDR2 SVGAGI. The V gene lost 6 bases and the J gene lost 0 bases, with 11 bases spanning the gap.

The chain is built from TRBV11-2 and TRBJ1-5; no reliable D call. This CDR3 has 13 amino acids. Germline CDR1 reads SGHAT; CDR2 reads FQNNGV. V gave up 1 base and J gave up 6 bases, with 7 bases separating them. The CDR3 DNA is TGTGCCAGCAGCTTAGGTGCGGGTCAGCCCCAGCATTTT. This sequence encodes CASSLGAGQPQHF. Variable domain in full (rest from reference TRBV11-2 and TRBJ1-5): EAGVAQSPRYKIIEKRQSVAFWCNPISGHATLYWYQQILGQGPKLLIQFQNNGVVDDSQLPKDRFSAERLKGVDSTLKIQPAKLEDSAVYLCASSLGAGQPQHFGDGTRLSIL.

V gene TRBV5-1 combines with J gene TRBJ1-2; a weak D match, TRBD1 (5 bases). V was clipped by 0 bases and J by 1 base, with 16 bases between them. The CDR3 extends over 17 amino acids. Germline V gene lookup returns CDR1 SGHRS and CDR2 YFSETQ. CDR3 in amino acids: CASSLVAGQVRNYGYTF. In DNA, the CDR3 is TGCGCCAGCAGCTTGGTGGCAGGGCAAGTCCGTAACTATGGCTACACCTTC. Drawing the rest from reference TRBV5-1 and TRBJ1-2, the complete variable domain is KAGVTQTPRYLIKTRGQQVTLSCSPISGHRSVSWYQQTPGQGLQFLFEYFSETQRNKGNFPGRFSGRQFSNSRSEMNVSTLELGDSALYLCASSLVAGQVRNYGYTFGSGTRLTVV.

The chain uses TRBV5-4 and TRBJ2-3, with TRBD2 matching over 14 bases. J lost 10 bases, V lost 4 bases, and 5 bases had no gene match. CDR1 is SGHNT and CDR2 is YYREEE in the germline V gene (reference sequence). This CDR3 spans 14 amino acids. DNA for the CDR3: TGTGCCAGCAGCCCGCCGGGACTAGCGGGGGCGCAGTATTTT. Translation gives CASSPPGLAGAQYF.